This TCR beta chain emerged from a study of T cell responses to AZD1222 COVID-19 vaccine. The protocol was immunoSEQ multiplex PCR, while the TCRdb copy is restricted to in-frame clones and leaves out a portion. The table shows tens of thousands of clones, with 90% occurring only once. This CDR3 contains 13 residues. The V gene lost 1 base and the J gene lost 7 bases, with 5 bases spanning the gap. The germline CDR1 and CDR2 sequences are SGHDN and FVKESK. Notes on this clone: Its specificity is not known.

Study outcomes and limitations: The breadth and depth of Spike-specific TCRs increased once two AZD1222 doses had been given. Per reports, nearly half of all spike-specific TCRs target regions that are unmutated in variants.

This sequence joins TRBV14 and TRBJ1-6, with D unresolved. This clonotype was obtained from an adult who received the AZD1222 COVID-19 vaccine. Sequencing used peripheral blood, obtained 28 days after the second AZD1222 dose. CDR3 DNA sequence: TGTGCCAGCAGCCAAGGCAGGAATTCACCCCTCCACTTT. It codes for CASSQGRNSPLHF.